These 14 T cell receptor beta chains share one sample of origin, sequenced in a study of Ad26.COV2.S vaccination and SARS-CoV-2 variants. Profiling relied on immunoSEQ multiplex PCR, and the TCRdb table lists in-frame clones only, not all of them. The table records about 680,000 clones, more than 70% of them present only once. Treatment denoted: around 19 received Ad26.COV2.S at low or high dose, single or two shots; 5 received placebo; per-sample allocation not given. The investigators took samples on day 63 after the first vaccine or placebo injection. This specimen consisted of peripheral blood, obtained in a trial of Ad26.COV2.S vaccine versus placebo. All receptors come from a person aged 18-60 years who received the Ad26.COV2.S COVID-19 vaccine or a placebo.

V usage is TRBV6-5 and J usage is TRBJ1-1; D is possibly TRBD1 (5 bases). The CDR3 is 13 residues long. V lost 8 bases to trimming and J lost 1 base, with 11 bases between them. Per the germline V gene, CDR1 is MNHEY and CDR2 is SVGAGI. The CDR3 region has the DNA TGTGCCAGCTCACCAGGGCCGAACACTGAAGCTTTCTTT. Its translation: CASSPGPNTEAFF.

This clone was counted a few times. The rearrangement uses TRBV2 and TRBJ2-1, with no clear D. Per the germline V gene, CDR1 is SNHLY and CDR2 is FYNNEI. V was cut by 7 bases and J by 6 bases, with 7 bases left in between. The CDR3 has 11 amino acids. DNA for the CDR3: TGTGCCAGCACTGGGTTCAATGAGCAGTTCTTC. It translates to CASTGFNEQFF.

In nucleotides, the CDR3 is TGTGCCAGCAGACTGCGAGGGACAGTCGGAACACGTGCAGATACGCAGTATTTT. Its protein product is CASRLRGTVGTRADTQYF. The V and J genes are TRBV27 and TRBJ2-3; 7 positions agree with TRBD1. Germline trimming cut 6 bases from V and 4 bases from J; bases unmatched to any gene: 19. Germline assignment: CDR1 MNHEY and CDR2 SMNVEV (reference sequence). CDR3 length: 18 amino acids.

The gene calls are TRBV12-3 or TRBV12-4 and TRBJ1-2, with no clear D. With 2 bases removed from V and 4 bases from J, the gap between germline ends came to 8 bases. The CDR3 has 13 amino acids. In DNA form, the CDR3 reads TGTGCCAGCAGTTTACCGCACTTCTATGGCTACACCTTC. Its protein product is CASSLPHFYGYTF.

The table lists this clone with a count of one. The chain employs TRBV29-1 and TRBJ1-2, with 7 bases identical to TRBD1. Germline lookup yields CDR1 SQVTM and CDR2 ANQGSEA. The CDR3 has 15 amino acids. Losses at the gene ends were 6 bases for V and 8 bases for J; bases not matched to a gene: 18. The CDR3, as DNA: TGCAGCGTATTGAAGATTGCTCCGACAGGGAACGGCTACACCTTC. It translates to CSVLKIAPTGNGYTF.

The table lists this clone with a count of one. The chain carries TRBV16 and TRBJ2-7; 7 bases align to TRBD1. Germline V gene sequence: CDR1 KGHSY, CDR2 FQNENV. The CDR3 extends over 13 amino acids. J lost 3 bases, V lost 5 bases, and 4 bases had no gene match. DNA for the CDR3: TGTGCCAGCAGCGGGGACAGATTCTACGAGCAGTACTTC. Protein: CASSGDRFYEQYF.

The chain uses TRBV2 and TRBJ1-1, with D unresolved. Per germline, CDR1 SNHLY and CDR2 FYNNEI. The V end was cut by 6 bases, the J end by 4 bases, with 12 bases between. The length of the CDR3 is 13 residues. The chain's CDR3 is CASRESGSTEAFF. CDR3 coding DNA: TGTGCCAGCAGAGAGAGTGGGAGCACTGAAGCTTTCTTT.

The chain employs TRBV20-1 and TRBJ2-2; TRBD2 agrees at 9 bases. The CDR3 sequence is 14 residues long. The V segment lost 3 bases and the J segment 7 bases; nucleotides outside the gene matches: 6. Per germline, CDR1 DFQATT and CDR2 SNEGSKA (reference sequence). The CDR3 protein is CSASLAGTIGELFF. In DNA, the CDR3 is TGCAGTGCTAGTCTAGCGGGAACAATCGGGGAGCTGTTTTTT.

This clone was seen ten or more times. The same CDR3 can be traced to other DNA sequences in this sample. This rearrangement joins TRBV14 to TRBJ2-1, with 7 bases fitting TRBD1. The V segment lost 4 bases and the J segment 0 bases; nucleotides outside the gene matches: 9. The CDR3 loop spans 17 amino acids. Looked up from germline, CDR1 is SGHDN and CDR2 is FVKESK. CDR3 loop: CASSRATGAGSYNEQFF. The DNA for the CDR3 is TGTGCCAGCAGCCGAGCAACAGGGGCCGGCTCCTACAATGAGCAGTTCTTC.

J is TRBJ1-5 and V is TRBV30; possible D gene TRBD1, 6 bases. Trimming took off 3 bases at V and 1 base at J, with 13 bases between the two ends. The CDR3 sequence is 15 residues long. CDR1 and CDR2 from the germline V gene are GTSNPN and SVGIG (reference sequence). The CDR3 DNA follows: TGTGCCTGGAGAGGAACAGGGTCCAGCAATCAGCCCCAGCATTTT. This sequence encodes CAWRGTGSSNQPQHF.

The chain recombines TRBV5-1 with TRBJ1-4, with 8 positions matching TRBD1. CDR1 is SGHRS and CDR2 is YFSETQ in the germline V gene. V lost 3 bases and J lost 8; bases outside the gene matches: 9. The CDR3 runs 15 residues. The chain's CDR3 is CASSSSTGEEEKLFF. The CDR3 DNA reads TGCGCCAGCAGCTCTTCGACAGGGGAAGAGGAAAAACTGTTTTTT.

The rearrangement joins TRBV5-6 to TRBJ1-6; D unclear. Germline CDR1 and CDR2: SGHDT and YYEEEE. The V gene lost 4 bases and the J gene lost 2 bases, with 10 bases spanning the gap. This CDR3 spans 15 amino acids. CDR3 nucleotides: TGTGCCAGCAGCAGAGGGTCTCCCTATAATTCACCCCTCCACTTT. This gives the protein CASSRGSPYNSPLHF.

V and J are TRBV11-2 and TRBJ2-2; D gene uncertain. Trimming cost V 5 bases and J 0 bases, with 13 bases left between them. The CDR3 extends over 16 amino acids. Germline V gives CDR1 SGHAT, CDR2 FQNNGV. CDR3 sequence: CASSPIPIANTGELFF. The CDR3 DNA reads as TGTGCCAGCAGCCCCATTCCTATCGCGAACACCGGGGAGCTGTTTTTT.

With regard to this clone: This sample also contains other DNA sequences that code for the same CDR3. CDR3 in amino acids: CASSLTSGIYNEQFF. The CDR3 DNA sequence: TGCGCCAGCAGCTTGACTAGCGGGATCTACAATGAGCAGTTCTTC. The chain recombines TRBV5-1 with TRBJ2-1, with 10 bases aligning to TRBD2. Per germline, CDR1 SGHRS and CDR2 YFSETQ. With V trimmed by 1 base and J by 3 bases, 1 base remained unmatched. The CDR3 totals 15 residues. Variable domain in full (rest from reference TRBV5-1 and TRBJ2-1): KAGVTQTPRYLIKTRGQQVTLSCSPISGHRSVSWYQQTPGQGLQFLFEYFSETQRNKGNFPGRFSGRQFSNSRSEMNVSTLELGDSALYLCASSLTSGIYNEQFFGPGTRLTVL.